One sample yielded the 24 T cell receptor beta chains listed below, sequenced in a study of cytomegalovirus exposure and HLA in healthy donors. The PCR contained 60 Vbeta and 13 Jbeta primers. Clones were sequenced by immunoSEQ multiplex PCR, and TCRdb holds only the in-frame ones, with some missing. The sample carries roughly 190,000 clones, around 85% recorded once. The source material was PBMCs. All receptors derive from a man aged 50-59 years in good health and CMV-seronegative.

The chain combines TRBV4-3 with TRBJ2-7; D may be TRBD2 (7 bases). Germline CDR1 is LGHNA and CDR2 is YSLEER. V lost 1 base and J lost 3, with 10 bases in between. CDR3 length equals 14 residues. The CDR3, as DNA: TGCGCCAGCAGCCAAGGGGGGGGGCACTACGAGCAGTACTTC. The encoded protein is CASSQGGGHYEQYF.

Notes on this clone: The junction departs from germline at one end; a sequencing error may be responsible. The chain recombines TRBV7-9 with TRBJ1-2; a possible D gene is TRBD1 (6 bases). This CDR3 spans 12 amino acids. Germline V gene sequence: CDR1 SEHNR, CDR2 FQNEAQ (reference sequence). The CDR3 region is CSSRDTVGGYTF. In nucleotides, the CDR3 is TGTTCCAGCAGGGACACCGTCGGGGGCTACACCTTC.

The chain is built from TRBV19 and TRBJ2-3; possibly TRBD1 for D (6 bases). In germline, CDR1 is LNHDA, CDR2 SQIVND (reference sequence). Trimming took 1 base from V and 4 from J, leaving 18 bases between them. The CDR3 is 17 residues long. The CDR3 DNA is TGTGCCAGTAGTATAGGTCGAGGACAGTTGCGGGCAGATACGCAGTATTTT. It is translated as CASSIGRGQLRADTQYF.

This clone was picked up a small number of times. This CDR3 is CASSQGYEQYF. The CDR3 bases are TGTGCCAGCAGTCAGGGCTACGAGCAGTACTTC. The chain is built from TRBV28 and TRBJ2-7, with D perhaps matching TRBD1 (5 bases). Trimming left V 5 bases short and J 3 bases short, with 5 bases between. This CDR3 contains 11 residues. The germline gives CDR1 MDHEN, CDR2 SYDVKM. The variable domain in full, with the rest retrieved from reference TRBV28 and TRBJ2-7, is DVKVTQSSRYLVKRTGEKVFLECVQDMDHENMFWYRQDPGLGLRLIYFSYDVKMKEKGDIPEGYSVSREKKERFSLILESASTNQTSMYLCASSQGYEQYFGPGTRLTVT.

The genes are TRBV30 and TRBJ2-5, with 8 bases lining up with TRBD2. Germline-derived CDR1 and CDR2 are GTSNPN and SVGIG (reference sequence). The V and J ends lost 2 bases and 5 bases, in that order; junction bases with no gene match: 10. There are 15 residues in the CDR3. CDR3 amino acids: CAWSPGGSGAETQYF. CDR3 in DNA: TGTGCCTGGAGTCCCGGTGGTAGCGGGGCGGAGACCCAGTACTTC.

The chain has TRBV28 and TRBJ1-5; possible D gene TRBD1, 5 bases. V was clipped by 4 bases and J by 4 bases, with 8 bases between them. CDR1 MDHEN and CDR2 SYDVKM come from the germline V gene. The CDR3 is made up of 13 amino acids. The CDR3 region has the DNA TGTGCCAGCAGTTATGACAGTAATCAGCCCCAGCATTTT. This gives the protein CASSYDSNQPQHF.

J is TRBJ2-1 and V is TRBV5-6; the D gene is possibly TRBD2 (6 bases). CDR1 SGHDT and CDR2 YYEEEE come from the germline V gene. The CDR3 length is 17 residues. Deletions cut 3 bases from V and 0 bases from J, with 16 bases between. CDR3 DNA sequence: TGTGCCAGCAGCTGGGAGTTGGGGGGTGGCTCCTACAATGAGCAGTTCTTC. It specifies CASSWELGGGSYNEQFF.

This chain joins TRBV7-2 and TRBJ1-1; D not certain. The germline V gene has CDR1 SGHTA and CDR2 FQGNSA. CDR3 length: 13 amino acids. V lost 6 bases and J lost 1, with 9 bases in between. CDR3 sequence reads: CASRFSGNTEAFF. For the CDR3, the DNA is TGTGCCAGCAGGTTTAGTGGGAACACTGAAGCTTTCTTT.

The rearrangement uses TRBV7-2 and TRBJ1-2; 8 nucleotides line up with TRBD1. Germline CDR1 reads SGHTA; CDR2 reads FQGNSA. CDR3 size: 16 residues. Trimming took 2 bases from V and 8 from J; bases not matched to a gene: 13. The CDR3 here is CASSLKTRQGMGGYTF. Written as DNA, the CDR3 is TGTGCCAGCAGCTTAAAAACGAGACAGGGGATGGGGGGCTACACCTTC.

V is TRBV9 and J is TRBJ1-2; D might be TRBD1 (6 bases). The germline gives CDR1 SGDLS, CDR2 YYNGEE. The CDR3 sequence is 14 residues long. Trimming left V 6 bases short and J 4 bases short, with 16 bases between. CDR3: CASTKPGGAYGYTF. DNA of the CDR3: TGTGCCAGCACCAAACCGGGGGGCGCCTATGGCTACACCTTC. Filled out from reference TRBV9 and TRBJ1-2, the complete variable domain reads DSGVTQTPKHLITATGQRVTLRCSPRSGDLSVYWYQQSLDQGLQFLIQYYNGEERAKGNILERFSAQQFPDLHSELNLSSLELGDSALYFCASTKPGGAYGYTFGSGTRLTVV.

There are a few counts of this clone. The rearrangement links TRBV4-1 to TRBJ1-1, with 11 bases lining up with TRBD1. This CDR3 spans 14 amino acids. J gave up 6 bases and V 0 bases, and 0 bases lay outside the gene matches. Germline V gene data show CDR1 as MGHRA and CDR2 as YSYEKL. Here the CDR3 DNA reads TGCGCCAGCAGCCAAGAGGGACAGGGGGCTGAAGCTTTCTTT. Its translation: CASSQEGQGAEAFF.

The chain links TRBV14 to TRBJ2-7, with no clear D. Germline CDR1 and CDR2: SGHDN and FVKESK. The CDR3 is 13 amino acids. V was shortened by 0 bases and J by 7 bases, with 10 bases between the two germline ends. The CDR3 nucleotides read TGTGCCAGCAGCCAAGAGAGGTTGCTGGAGCAGTACTTC. This codes for CASSQERLLEQYF.

V and J are TRBV6-1 and TRBJ1-2, with D possibly TRBD1 on 5 matching bases. Between the trimmed V and J ends, which lost 3 bases and 5 bases, there was a span of 16 bases. The CDR3 sequence is 15 residues long. CDR1 and CDR2 (germline): MNHNS, SASEGT. CDR3 bases: TGTGCCAGCAGTGAGGGGTCCCTAGGGGAATATGGCTACACCTTC. It translates to CASSEGSLGEYGYTF.

This clone was detected only a few times. V usage is TRBV5-5 and J usage is TRBJ2-1; D unclear. Trimming removed 4 bases from V and 8 bases from J, with 7 bases in between. There are 11 residues in the CDR3. Germline loops: CDR1 SGHKS, CDR2 YYEKEE (reference sequence). The CDR3 spells CASSLLHEQFF. The CDR3 nucleotides are TGTGCCAGCAGCCTACTTCATGAGCAGTTCTTC.

This chain's CDR3 is CAIGQGTYEQYF. CDR3 bases: TGTGCCATCGGACAGGGGACCTACGAGCAGTACTTC. The rearrangement joins TRBV10-3 to TRBJ2-7; TRBD1 matches at 9 bases. V lost 8 bases to trimming and J lost 2 bases; unmatched junction nucleotides: 1. In germline, CDR1 is ENHRY, CDR2 SYGVKD. The CDR3 sequence is 12 residues long.

The chain joins TRBV4-3 to TRBJ2-1; D gene unclear. This CDR3 has 12 amino acids. Trimming took 0 bases from V and 7 from J, leaving 4 bases between them. Per the germline V gene, CDR1 is LGHNA and CDR2 is YSLEER. The chain's CDR3 is CASSQDRNEQFF. The DNA for the CDR3 is TGCGCCAGCAGCCAAGATCGGAATGAGCAGTTCTTC.

The rearrangement uses TRBV5-6 and TRBJ2-7; no firm D call. Trimming stripped 4 bases from V and 3 bases from J, with 8 bases between. CDR1 and CDR2 from the germline V gene are SGHDT and YYEEEE. This CDR3 has 12 amino acids. The CDR3 reads CASSMDGYEQYF. The CDR3 DNA is TGTGCCAGCAGCATGGACGGCTACGAGCAGTACTTC.

The DNA for the CDR3 is TGTGCCAGCAGTGCATCATGGACAGGGGGCGTCGACACTGAAGCTTTCTTT. Its protein is CASSASWTGGVDTEAFF. V usage is TRBV25-1 and J usage is TRBJ1-1; the match to TRBD1 covers 11 bases. The CDR3 loop spans 17 amino acids. Germline trimming cut 4 bases from V and 3 bases from J; bases unmatched to any gene: 10. The germline CDR1 and CDR2 sequences are MGHDK and SYGVNS.

J is TRBJ2-7 and V is TRBV6-5; 9 bases are a match to TRBD2. The CDR3 length is 16 residues. The germline CDR1 and CDR2 sequences are MNHEY and SVGAGI. The V segment lost 2 bases and the J segment 0 bases; nucleotides outside the gene matches: 5. Here the CDR3 reads CASSYLIAGDSYEQYF. CDR3 DNA sequence: TGTGCCAGCAGTTACCTTATAGCGGGGGACTCCTACGAGCAGTACTTC.

The rearrangement uses TRBV4-1 and TRBJ2-2, with 8 bases matching TRBD1. Trimming cost V 3 bases and J 9 bases; bases outside gene matches: 6. This CDR3 has 14 amino acids. Germline values: CDR1 MGHRA, CDR2 YSYEKL. CDR3 protein: CASSHIRGLRELFF. CDR3 coding DNA: TGCGCCAGCAGCCACATCAGGGGGCTCAGGGAGCTGTTTTTT.

The chain uses TRBV7-9 and TRBJ1-1, with TRBD1 as a possible D gene (6 bases). In germline, CDR1 is SEHNR, CDR2 FQNEAQ (reference sequence). The CDR3 loop spans 13 amino acids. The ends were cut back, 1 base at V and 7 bases at J, with 10 bases in the middle. CDR3 protein: CASSLVGGGEAFF. The CDR3 coding sequence is TGTGCCAGCAGCTTAGTTGGGGGCGGTGAAGCTTTCTTT.

In the case of this clone: The junction does not match germline at one end; this may be a read error. The J gene is TRBJ1-4, the V gene TRBV7-9; possibly TRBD1 for D (5 bases). Germline V CDR1 and CDR2: SEHNR, FQNEAQ (reference sequence). This CDR3 is built from 15 residues. CDR3 DNA: TGTTCCAGCAGCTTAGTGCAGGGCAGGTTGGAAAAACTGTTTTTT. Protein sequence: CSSSLVQGRLEKLFF.

V is TRBV6-6 and J is TRBJ2-1; 7 bases line up with TRBD2. CDR1 and CDR2 from the germline V gene are MNHNY and SVGAGI (reference sequence). The CDR3 sequence is 13 residues long. The CDR3, as DNA: TGTGCTAGCGGGCGCACTGCCTACAATGAGCAGTTCTTC. Protein: CASGRTAYNEQFF.

The chain is built from TRBV5-6 and TRBJ2-1; 11 nucleotides line up with TRBD2. V trimming: 0 bases; J trimming: 6 bases; junction bases outside the gene matches: 5. The CDR3 sequence is 16 residues long. Germline V gene sequence: CDR1 SGHDT, CDR2 YYEEEE. The CDR3 loop is CASSLGSGTSGNEQFF. CDR3 DNA sequence: TGTGCCAGCAGCTTGGGCTCCGGGACTAGCGGCAATGAGCAGTTCTTC.